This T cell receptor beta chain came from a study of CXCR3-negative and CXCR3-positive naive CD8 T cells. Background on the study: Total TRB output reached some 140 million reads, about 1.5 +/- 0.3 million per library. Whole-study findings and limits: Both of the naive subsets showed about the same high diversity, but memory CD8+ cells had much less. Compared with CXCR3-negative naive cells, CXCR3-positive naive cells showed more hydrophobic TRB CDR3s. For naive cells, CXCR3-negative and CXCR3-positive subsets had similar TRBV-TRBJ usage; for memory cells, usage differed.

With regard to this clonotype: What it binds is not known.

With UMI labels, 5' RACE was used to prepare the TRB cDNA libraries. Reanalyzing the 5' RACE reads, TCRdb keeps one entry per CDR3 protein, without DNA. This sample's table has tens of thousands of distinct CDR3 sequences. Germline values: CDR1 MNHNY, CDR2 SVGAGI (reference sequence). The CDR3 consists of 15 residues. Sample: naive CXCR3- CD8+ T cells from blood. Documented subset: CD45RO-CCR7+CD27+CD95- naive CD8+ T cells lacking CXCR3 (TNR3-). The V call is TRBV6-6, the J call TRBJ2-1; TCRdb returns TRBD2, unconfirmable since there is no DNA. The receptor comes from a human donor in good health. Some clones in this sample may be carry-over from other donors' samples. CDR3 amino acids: CASWEGTSSYNEQFF.